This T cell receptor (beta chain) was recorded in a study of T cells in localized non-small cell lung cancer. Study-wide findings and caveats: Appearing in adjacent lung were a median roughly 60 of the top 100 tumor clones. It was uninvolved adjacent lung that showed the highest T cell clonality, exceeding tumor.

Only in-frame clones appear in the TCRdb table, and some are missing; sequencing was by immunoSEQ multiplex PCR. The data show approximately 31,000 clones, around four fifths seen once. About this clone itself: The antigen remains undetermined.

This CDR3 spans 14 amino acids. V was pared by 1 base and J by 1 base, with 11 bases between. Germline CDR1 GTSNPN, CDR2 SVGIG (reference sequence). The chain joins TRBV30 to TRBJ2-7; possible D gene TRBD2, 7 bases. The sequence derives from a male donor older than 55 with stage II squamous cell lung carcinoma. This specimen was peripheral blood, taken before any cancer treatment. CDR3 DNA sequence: TGTGCCTGGAGTGGGGGAGGGGGTTCCTACGAGCAGTACTTC. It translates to CAWSGGGGSYEQYF.